The clone carrying this T cell receptor (beta chain) occurred a few times. Antigen unknown. TCRdb reprocessed the RT-PCR reads with MiXCR, giving one entry per CDR3 protein. The sample consists of about 500,000 distinct CDR3 sequences, approximately 6.9% of them appearing once. CDR1 and CDR2 from the germline V gene are LGHDT and YNNKEL (reference sequence). The CDR3 has 17 residues. V shed 3 bases and J shed 0 bases, with 12 bases lying between them. The data originate from a study of response to subunit inactivated influenza vaccine. General study points: Authors proposed each seasonal influenza vaccination draws in few new T cells.

The input for sequencing was PBMCs from blood, taken around 25 months after vaccination. This receptor was obtained from a man aged 50 to 69 who received an inactivated influenza vaccine. The chain couples TRBV3-1 to TRBJ2-6; possible D gene TRBD1, 6 bases. This CDR3 reads CASSQRTEPSGANVLTF. As DNA, the CDR3 is TGTGCCAGCAGCCAGCGGACAGAACCCTCTGGGGCCAACGTCCTGACTTTC.